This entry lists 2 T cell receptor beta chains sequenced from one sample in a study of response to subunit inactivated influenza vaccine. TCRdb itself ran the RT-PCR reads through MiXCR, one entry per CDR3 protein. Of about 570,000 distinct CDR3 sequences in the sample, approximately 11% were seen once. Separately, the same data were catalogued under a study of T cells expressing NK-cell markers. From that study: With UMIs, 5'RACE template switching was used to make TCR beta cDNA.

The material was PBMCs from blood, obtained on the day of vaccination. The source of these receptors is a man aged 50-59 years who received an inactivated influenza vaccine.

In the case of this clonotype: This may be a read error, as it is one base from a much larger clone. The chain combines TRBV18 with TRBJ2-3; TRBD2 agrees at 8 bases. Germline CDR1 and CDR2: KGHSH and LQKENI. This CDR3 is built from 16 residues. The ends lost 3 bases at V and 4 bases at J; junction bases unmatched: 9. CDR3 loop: CASSPSGSGNSDTQYF. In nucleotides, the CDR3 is TGTGCCAGCTCACCGAGCGGGAGCGGGAACTCAGATACGCAGTATTTT.

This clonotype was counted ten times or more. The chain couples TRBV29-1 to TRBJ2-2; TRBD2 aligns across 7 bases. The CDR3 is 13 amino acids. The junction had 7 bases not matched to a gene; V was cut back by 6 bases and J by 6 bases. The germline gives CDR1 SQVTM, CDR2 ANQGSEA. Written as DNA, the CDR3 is TGCAGCGTAGGGAGGGCCTTAGCCGGGGAGCTGTTTTTT. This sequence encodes CSVGRALAGELFF.